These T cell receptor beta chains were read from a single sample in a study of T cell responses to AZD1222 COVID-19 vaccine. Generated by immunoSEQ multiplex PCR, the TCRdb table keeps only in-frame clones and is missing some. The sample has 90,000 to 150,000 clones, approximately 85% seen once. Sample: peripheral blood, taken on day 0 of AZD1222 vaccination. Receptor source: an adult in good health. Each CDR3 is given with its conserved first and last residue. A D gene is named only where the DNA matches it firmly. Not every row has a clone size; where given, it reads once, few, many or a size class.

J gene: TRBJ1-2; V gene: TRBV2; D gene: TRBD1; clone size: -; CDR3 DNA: TGTGCCAGCAGGGAGGACAGGGGAGCTAACTATGGCTACACCTTC; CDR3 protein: CASREDRGANYGYTF
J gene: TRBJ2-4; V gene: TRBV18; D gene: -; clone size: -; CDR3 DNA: TGTGCCAGCTCACCAGGGATCGAGGGCATTCAGTACTTC; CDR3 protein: CASSPGIEGIQYF
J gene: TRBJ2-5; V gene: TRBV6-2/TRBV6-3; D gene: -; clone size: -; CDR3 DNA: TGTGCCAGCAGTTCCCTCGGGTGGGGGGTCGGTACGGAGACCCAGTACTTC; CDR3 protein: CASSSLGWGVGTETQYF
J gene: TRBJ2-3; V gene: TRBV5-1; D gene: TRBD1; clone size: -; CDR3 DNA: TGCGCCAGCAGCAAGGACAGGTTGGGTACGCAGTATTTT; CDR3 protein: CASSKDRLGTQYF
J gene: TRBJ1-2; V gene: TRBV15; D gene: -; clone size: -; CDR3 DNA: TGTGCCACCAGCAGAGAAGGCGCCAGGGTGGGCTACACCTTC; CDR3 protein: CATSREGARVGYTF
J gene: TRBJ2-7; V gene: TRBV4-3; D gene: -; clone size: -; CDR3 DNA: TGCGCCAGCAGTCTCCGGGTCTCCTACGAGCAGTACTTC; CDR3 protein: CASSLRVSYEQYF
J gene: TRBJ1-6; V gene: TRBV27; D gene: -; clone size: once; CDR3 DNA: TGTGCCAGCAGTCCCCTAAACGGACCCTATTCACCCCTCCACTTT; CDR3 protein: CASSPLNGPYSPLHF
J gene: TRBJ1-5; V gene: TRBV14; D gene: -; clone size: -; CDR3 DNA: TGTGCCAGCAGCCAATATCACAGGAGGAAACAGCCCCAGCATTTT; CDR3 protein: CASSQYHRRKQPQHF
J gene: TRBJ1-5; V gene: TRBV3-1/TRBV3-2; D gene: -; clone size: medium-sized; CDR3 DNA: TGTGCCAGCAGCCCCCCGGGGGTGAATCAGCCCCAGCATTTT; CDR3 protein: CASSPPGVNQPQHF
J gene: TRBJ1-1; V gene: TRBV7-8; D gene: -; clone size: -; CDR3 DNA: TGTGCCAGCAGCTTAGGGACGGTGAACACTGAAGCTTTCTTT; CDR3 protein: CASSLGTVNTEAFF
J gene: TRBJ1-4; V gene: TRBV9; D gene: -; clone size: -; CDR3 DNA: TGTGCCAGCAGCGACCTCACAGGGTTGGGTGAAAAACTGTTTTTT; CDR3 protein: CASSDLTGLGEKLFF
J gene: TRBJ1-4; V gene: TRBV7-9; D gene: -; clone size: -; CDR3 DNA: TGTGCCAGCAGCTCAGGGCTGCTTGAAAAACTGTTTTTT; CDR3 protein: CASSSGLLEKLFF